This is a list of T cell receptor beta chains from one sample in a study of blood T cell repertoires in COVID-19. The repertoire was sequenced with immunoSEQ multiplex PCR; TCRdb's copy has only in-frame clones and lacks some. The sample yields some 210,000 clones, around nine tenths seen once. Sequencing was done on a sample of peripheral blood. The receptors derive from a man in his 60s with COVID-19, enrolled during active disease. The CDR3 runs from the conserved cysteine through the conserved F or W. D genes are given only for firm matches. Expanded clones are given a class, and other clones once, few, many or no size at all.

>16|-|-|TRBJ2-1|TRBV4-1
TGCGCCAGCAGCCAGACGGAGAGGGCCACCTACAATGAGCAGTTCTTC
CASSQTERATYNEQFF
>13|-|-|TRBJ2-7|TRBV11-2
TGTGCCAGCAGCTCCACAGGGATCTACGAGCAGTACTTC
CASSSTGIYEQYF
>13|TRBD1|-|TRBJ2-1|TRBV12-3/TRBV12-4
TGTGCCAGCACCCACAGGGGAGAGGATGAGCAGTTCTTC
CASTHRGEDEQFF
>18|TRBD2|-|TRBJ2-7|TRBV4-2
TGTGCCAGCAGCCAAGATTCTTGGTCGGCTAGCGGAAACTACGAGCAGTACTTC
CASSQDSWSASGNYEQYF
>16|-|-|TRBJ1-4|TRBV5-4
TGTGCCAGCAGCCCTGGCGGGGGGAAAACTAATGAAAAACTGTTTTTT
CASSPGGGKTNEKLFF
>15|TRBD1|-|TRBJ2-1|TRBV7-8
TGTGCCAGCAGTTTTCCGGGACAGGGGTACAATGAGCAGTTCTTC
CASSFPGQGYNEQFF
>14|-|-|TRBJ1-2|TRBV15
TGTGCCACCAGCAGAGACAGGGGAGACTATGGCTACACCTTC
CATSRDRGDYGYTF
>16|-|-|TRBJ1-3|TRBV12-5
TGTGCTAGTGGTAGGACAACAGGGTACTCTGGAAACACCATATATTTT
CASGRTTGYSGNTIYF
>12|-|-|TRBJ1-2|TRBV6-5
TGTGCCAGCACCCAGGGAGGCTATGGCTACACCTTC
CASTQGGYGYTF
>15|-|-|TRBJ2-1|TRBV3-1/TRBV3-2
TGTGCCAGCAGCCCTACGACTAAGTTCTTGGATGAGCAGTTCTTC
CASSPTTKFLDEQFF
>15|-|once|TRBJ1-5|TRBV6-1
TGTGCCAGCAGTGAAGTGGGCACAGCTAATCAGCCCCAGCATTTT
CASSEVGTANQPQHF
>16|-|-|TRBJ2-7|TRBV4-3
TGCGCCAGCAGCCAGGACTTTCAGGAAGTTGGTCACGAGCAGTACTTC
CASSQDFQEVGHEQYF
>16|TRBD1|once|TRBJ1-1|TRBV10-1
TGCGCCAGCAGTCGAAGCATAGGACAGGGGAGAACTGAAGCTTTCTTT
CASSRSIGQGRTEAFF
>18|TRBD1|-|TRBJ2-1|TRBV19
TGTGCCAGTACTCCACCGAGGCGACAGGGGGCTAGGTACAATGAGCAGTTCTTC
CASTPPRRQGARYNEQFF
>14|TRBD1|-|TRBJ1-1|TRBV10-2
TGCGCCAGCAGTGAGTCACGTCGGACAGGCGAAGCTTTCTTT
CASSESRRTGEAFF
>16|TRBD2|-|TRBJ2-1|TRBV5-1
TGCGCCAGCAGCTTGGCCGGGAGCGGGGGATACAATGAGCAGTTCTTC
CASSLAGSGGYNEQFF
>15|TRBD2|-|TRBJ2-2|TRBV5-1
TGCGCCAGCCAAGGACTAGCGGGAGAGGACGGGGAGCTGTTTTTT
CASQGLAGEDGELFF
>16|-|-|TRBJ2-5|TRBV12-5
TGTGCTAGTGGTGCCGGTGGCGGGGGCCTGATTAAGGCCCAGTACTTC
CASGAGGGGLIKAQYF
>15|-|-|TRBJ2-3|TRBV5-4
TGTGCCAGCAGCTTGGATGCGGCTAGCACAGATACGCAGTATTTT
CASSLDAASTDTQYF
>16|-|-|TRBJ1-3|TRBV6-1
TGTGCCAGCAGTGAAGCGCTGGGGCTCTCTGGAAACACCATATATTTT
CASSEALGLSGNTIYF
>15|TRBD2|-|TRBJ2-7|TRBV6-2/TRBV6-3
TGTGCCAGCAGCTCCCACCTAGCGGGAGGAGGCGAGCAGTACTTC
CASSSHLAGGGEQYF
>13|-|-|TRBJ1-1|TRBV11-3
TGTGCCAGCAGCCCAGGGGTGAACACTGAAGCTTTCTTT
CASSPGVNTEAFF
>16|TRBD1|once|TRBJ2-4|TRBV5-1
TGCGCCAGCAGTCTCACCGACAGGGGTGCCAAAAACATTCAGTACTTC
CASSLTDRGAKNIQYF
>16|TRBD1|once|TRBJ1-1|TRBV11-2
TGTGCCAGCAGCTTATTCATGGCGGACAGGGCCACTGAAGCTTTCTTT
CASSLFMADRATEAFF
>14|TRBD1|-|TRBJ1-1|TRBV24-1
TGTGCCACCAGTGATGGGTACAGGGGGCATAAAGCTTTCTTT
CATSDGYRGHKAFF
>12|-|-|TRBJ2-1|TRBV3-1/TRBV3-2
TGTGCCAGCAGCCCCCGGTGTGGTAGTCAATTCTTC
CASSPRCGSQFF
>13|-|-|TRBJ2-5|TRBV9
TGTGCCAGCAGCGTAGCGGGGGACGAGACCCAGTACTTC
CASSVAGDETQYF
>15|TRBD1|-|TRBJ1-5|TRBV28
TGTGCCAGCAGCCTAACAGGGGCTGGCAATCAGCCCCAGCATTTT
CASSLTGAGNQPQHF
>19|TRBD1|-|TRBJ1-1|TRBV7-9
TGTGCCAGCAGCTCGCTGAGTCAGGGGGTCGGGGGCATGAACACTGAAGCTTTCTTT
CASSSLSQGVGGMNTEAFF
>14|TRBD2|-|TRBJ2-7|TRBV12-5
TGTGCTAGTGGCCCTGGGACTAGTTTCTACGAGCAGTACTTC
CASGPGTSFYEQYF
>15|-|-|TRBJ1-2|TRBV7-2
TGTGCCAGCAGCTTGGATAGGAGAGGCAGATATGGCTACACCTTC
CASSLDRRGRYGYTF
>14|TRBD1|-|TRBJ1-6|TRBV27
TGTGCCAGCAGTCTCGGACAGGGGGTATCACCCCTCCACTTT
CASSLGQGVSPLHF
>15|TRBD2|-|TRBJ2-2|TRBV11-2
TGTGCCAGCAGCTCGGGACTAGCCCGGGCCGGGGAGCTGTTTTTT
CASSSGLARAGELFF
>15|TRBD2|once|TRBJ2-1|TRBV11-2
TGTGCCAGCAGGACCAAAGCGGGAGGTTACAATGAGCAGTTCTTC
CASRTKAGGYNEQFF
>17|TRBD2|-|TRBJ2-2|TRBV5-4
TGTGCCAGCAGCTTTGCGGGGACTAGCGGGAGCGCCGGGGAGCTGTTTTTT
CASSFAGTSGSAGELFF
>14|-|-|TRBJ2-7|TRBV18
TGTGCCAGCTCACCCCCCGGGATTATGTACGAGCAGTACTTC
CASSPPGIMYEQYF
>16|-|-|TRBJ1-6|TRBV24-1
TGTGCCACCAGTGAGGGGAGATGGGGTAATAATTCACCCCTCCACTTT
CATSEGRWGNNSPLHF
>12|-|few|TRBJ1-2|TRBV12-3/TRBV12-4
TGTGCCAGCAGTATAGGGAGTGCTGGCTACACCTTC
CASSIGSAGYTF
>13|-|-|TRBJ1-5|TRBV13
TGTGCCAGCACCATGGGGCGTGATCAGCCCCAGCATTTT
CASTMGRDQPQHF
>15|TRBD2|-|TRBJ2-3|TRBV9
TGTGCCAGCAGCGTTAGCGGGGGAAGCACAGATACGCAGTATTTT
CASSVSGGSTDTQYF
>20|TRBD1|-|TRBJ2-1|TRBV2
TGTGCCAGCGCTGCCCGCGATCACGCTAGACCGGGACAGGGCTACAATGAGCAGTTCTTC
CASAARDHARPGQGYNEQFF
>14|TRBD1|-|TRBJ2-2|TRBV5-1
TGCGCCAGCAGCCCGGACAGGGAGGACGGGGAGCTGTTTTTT
CASSPDREDGELFF
>14|TRBD1|-|TRBJ1-1|TRBV4-2
TGTGCCAGCAGCCAGGGACAGCACAACACTGAAGCTTTCTTT
CASSQGQHNTEAFF
>15|-|-|TRBJ1-4|TRBV5-8
TGTGCCAGCAGCTTGGACGGACTAACTAATGAAAAACTGTTTTTT
CASSLDGLTNEKLFF
>16|-|-|TRBJ1-3|TRBV3-1/TRBV3-2
TGTGCCAGCACCTCTTTTAATGGGCTCTCTGGAAACACCATATATTTT
CASTSFNGLSGNTIYF
>13|-|-|TRBJ2-3|TRBV11-2
TGTGCCAGCAGCTTCAATAGCCTAGTTACGCAGTATTTT
CASSFNSLVTQYF
>15|TRBD1|-|TRBJ1-6|TRBV5-1
TGCGCCAGCAGCGAAAGACAGGGGGCTGGTTCACCCCTCCACTTT
CASSERQGAGSPLHF
>15|-|-|TRBJ1-3|TRBV30
TGTGCCTGGAGTAGAGGGAGTAGCTCTGGAAACACCATATATTTT
CAWSRGSSSGNTIYF